This T cell receptor (beta chain) was identified during a study of blood T cell repertoires in COVID-19. V dropped 6 bases and J dropped 2 bases, with 9 bases sitting between them. CDR3 length: 13 residues. Per the germline V gene, CDR1 is MNHEY and CDR2 is SMNVEV (reference sequence). Sequencing used immunoSEQ multiplex PCR; TCRdb keeps in-frame clones, though not all of them. The table shows approximately 140,000 clones, with over 80% occurring only once. Specimen: peripheral blood. The J gene is TRBJ2-3, the V gene TRBV27; D is unclear. This TCR was sampled from a human donor in a cohort sampled during active COVID-19. CDR3 bases: TGTGCCAGCAGCTCCAGATACACAGATACGCAGTATTTT. This gives the protein CASSSRYTDTQYF.